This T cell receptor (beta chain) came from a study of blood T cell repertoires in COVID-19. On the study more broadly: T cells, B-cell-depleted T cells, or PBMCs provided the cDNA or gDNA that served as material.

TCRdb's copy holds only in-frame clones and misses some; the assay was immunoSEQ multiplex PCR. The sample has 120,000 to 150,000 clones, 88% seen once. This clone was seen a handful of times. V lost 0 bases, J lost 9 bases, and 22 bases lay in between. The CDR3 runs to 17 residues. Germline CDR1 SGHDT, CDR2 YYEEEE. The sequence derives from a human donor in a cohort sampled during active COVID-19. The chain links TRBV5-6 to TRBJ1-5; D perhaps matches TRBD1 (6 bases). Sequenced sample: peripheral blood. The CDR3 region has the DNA TGTGCCAGCAGCTTGGCCGGGACACCTACCAGCGGGGGGCCCCAGCATTTT. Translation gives CASSLAGTPTSGGPQHF.